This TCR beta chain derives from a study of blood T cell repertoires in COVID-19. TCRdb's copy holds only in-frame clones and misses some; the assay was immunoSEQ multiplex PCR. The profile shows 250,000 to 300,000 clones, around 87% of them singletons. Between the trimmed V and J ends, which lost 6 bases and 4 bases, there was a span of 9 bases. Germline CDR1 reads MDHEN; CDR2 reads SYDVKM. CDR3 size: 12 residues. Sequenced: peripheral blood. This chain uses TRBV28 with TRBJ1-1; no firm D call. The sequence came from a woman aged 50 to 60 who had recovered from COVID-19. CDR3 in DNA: TGTGCCAGCAGCCCCCAGGTCACTGAAGCTTTCTTT. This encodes CASSPQVTEAFF.